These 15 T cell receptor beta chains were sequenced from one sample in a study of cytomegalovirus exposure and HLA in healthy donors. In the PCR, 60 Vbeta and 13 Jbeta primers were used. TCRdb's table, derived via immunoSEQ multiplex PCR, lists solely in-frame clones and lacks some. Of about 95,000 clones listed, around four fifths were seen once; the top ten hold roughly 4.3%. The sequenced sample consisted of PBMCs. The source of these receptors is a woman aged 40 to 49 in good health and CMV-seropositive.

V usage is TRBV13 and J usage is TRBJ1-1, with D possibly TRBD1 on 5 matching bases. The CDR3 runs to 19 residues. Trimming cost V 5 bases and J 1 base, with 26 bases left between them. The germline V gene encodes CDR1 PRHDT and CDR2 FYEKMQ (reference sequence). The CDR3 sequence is CASSPVRPAYGGENTEAFF. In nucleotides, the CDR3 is TGTGCCAGCAGCCCCGTTAGACCCGCCTATGGAGGGGAGAACACTGAAGCTTTCTTT.

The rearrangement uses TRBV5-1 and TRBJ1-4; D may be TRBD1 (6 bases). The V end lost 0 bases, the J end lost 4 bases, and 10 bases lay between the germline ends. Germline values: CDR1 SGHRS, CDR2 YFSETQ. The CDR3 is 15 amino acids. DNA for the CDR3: TGCGCCAGCAGCTTGGCCGACAGGATTAATGAAAAACTGTTTTTT. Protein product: CASSLADRINEKLFF.

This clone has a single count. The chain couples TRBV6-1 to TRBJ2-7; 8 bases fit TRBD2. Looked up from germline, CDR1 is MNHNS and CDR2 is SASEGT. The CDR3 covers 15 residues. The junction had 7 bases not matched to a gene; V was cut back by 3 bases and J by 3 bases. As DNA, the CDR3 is TGTGCCAGCAGTGATCCTAGCGGGTCCCGCTACGAGCAGTACTTC. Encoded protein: CASSDPSGSRYEQYF.

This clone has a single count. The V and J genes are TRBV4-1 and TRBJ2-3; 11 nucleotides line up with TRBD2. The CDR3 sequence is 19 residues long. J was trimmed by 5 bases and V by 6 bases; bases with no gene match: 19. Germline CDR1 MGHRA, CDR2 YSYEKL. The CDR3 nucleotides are TGCGCCAGCAGTCACCACCTAGCGGGAGGTGATGGGTGGAGAGATACGCAGTATTTT. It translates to CASSHHLAGGDGWRDTQYF.

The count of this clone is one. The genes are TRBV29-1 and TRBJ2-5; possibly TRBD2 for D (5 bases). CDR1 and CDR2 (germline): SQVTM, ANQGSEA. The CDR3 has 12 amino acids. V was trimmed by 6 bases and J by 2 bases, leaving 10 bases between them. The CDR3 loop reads CSVTSGQETQYF. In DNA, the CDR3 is TGCAGCGTCACATCGGGGCAAGAGACCCAGTACTTC.

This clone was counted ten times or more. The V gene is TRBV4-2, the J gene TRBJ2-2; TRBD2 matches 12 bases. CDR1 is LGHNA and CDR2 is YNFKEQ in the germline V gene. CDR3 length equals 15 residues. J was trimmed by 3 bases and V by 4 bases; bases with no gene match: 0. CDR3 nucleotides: TGTGCCAGCAGCCGACTAGCGGGAGACACCGGGGAGCTGTTTTTT. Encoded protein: CASSRLAGDTGELFF.

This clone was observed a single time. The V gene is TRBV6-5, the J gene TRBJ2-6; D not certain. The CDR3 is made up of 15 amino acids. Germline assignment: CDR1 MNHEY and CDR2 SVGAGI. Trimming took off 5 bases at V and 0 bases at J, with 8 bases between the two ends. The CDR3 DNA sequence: TGTGCCAGCAGTCCGTGGAGCTCTGGGGCCAACGTCCTGACTTTC. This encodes CASSPWSSGANVLTF.

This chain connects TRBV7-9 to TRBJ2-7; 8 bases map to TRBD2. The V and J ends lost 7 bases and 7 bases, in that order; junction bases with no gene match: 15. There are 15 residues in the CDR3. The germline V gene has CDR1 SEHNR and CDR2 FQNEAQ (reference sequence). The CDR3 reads CASTDRTGGLEEQYF. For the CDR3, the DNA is TGTGCCAGCACCGATCGTACGGGGGGGCTTGAGGAGCAGTACTTC.

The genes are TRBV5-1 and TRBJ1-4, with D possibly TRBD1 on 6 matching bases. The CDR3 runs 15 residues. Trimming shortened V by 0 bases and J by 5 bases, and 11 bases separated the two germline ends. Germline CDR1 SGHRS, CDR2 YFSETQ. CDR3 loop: CASSLVAGVNEKLFF. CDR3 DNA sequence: TGCGCCAGCAGCTTGGTGGCAGGGGTGAATGAAAAACTGTTTTTT.

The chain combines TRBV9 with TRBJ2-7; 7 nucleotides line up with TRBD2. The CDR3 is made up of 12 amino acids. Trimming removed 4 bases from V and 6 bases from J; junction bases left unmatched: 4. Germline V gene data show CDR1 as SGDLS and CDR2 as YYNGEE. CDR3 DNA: TGTGCCAGCAGCAAGCGGACTAGCGAGCAGTACTTC. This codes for CASSKRTSEQYF.

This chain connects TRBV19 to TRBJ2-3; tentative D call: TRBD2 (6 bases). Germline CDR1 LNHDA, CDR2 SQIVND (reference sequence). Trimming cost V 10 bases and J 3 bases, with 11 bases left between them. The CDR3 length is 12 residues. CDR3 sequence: CATRRGTDTQYF. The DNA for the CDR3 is TGTGCCACCCGGAGGGGAACAGATACGCAGTATTTT.

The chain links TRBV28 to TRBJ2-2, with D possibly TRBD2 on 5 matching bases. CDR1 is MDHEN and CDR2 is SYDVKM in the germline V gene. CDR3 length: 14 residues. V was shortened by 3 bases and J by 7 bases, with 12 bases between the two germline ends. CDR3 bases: TGTGCCAGCAGTTTTGTCGGGAAGGGCGGGGAGCTGTTTTTT. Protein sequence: CASSFVGKGGELFF.

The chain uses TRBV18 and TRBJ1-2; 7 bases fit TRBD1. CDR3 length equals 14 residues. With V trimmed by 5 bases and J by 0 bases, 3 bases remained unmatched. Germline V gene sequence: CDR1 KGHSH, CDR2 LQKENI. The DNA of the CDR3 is TGTGCCAGCTCAGAGACAGGGCCTAACTATGGCTACACCTTC. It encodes CASSETGPNYGYTF. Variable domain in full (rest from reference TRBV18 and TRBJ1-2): NAGVMQNPRHLVRRRGQEARLRCSPMKGHSHVYWYRQLPEEGLKFMVYLQKENIIDESGMPKERFSAEFPKEGPSILRIQQVVRGDSAAYFCASSETGPNYGYTFGSGTRLTVV.

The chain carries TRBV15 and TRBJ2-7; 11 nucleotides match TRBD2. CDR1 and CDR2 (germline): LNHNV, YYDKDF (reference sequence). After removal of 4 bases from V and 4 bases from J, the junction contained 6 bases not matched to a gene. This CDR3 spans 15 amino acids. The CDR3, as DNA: TGTGCCACCAGCAACCCTGGACTAGCGGGTTACGAGCAGTACTTC. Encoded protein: CATSNPGLAGYEQYF.

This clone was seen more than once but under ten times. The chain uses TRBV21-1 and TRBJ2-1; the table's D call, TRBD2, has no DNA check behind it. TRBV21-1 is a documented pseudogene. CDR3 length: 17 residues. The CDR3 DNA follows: TGTGCCAGCAGCCCTCGACTAGCGGGAGGGGACTACAATGAGCAGTTCTTC. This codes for CASSPRLAGGDYNEQFF.